This T cell receptor (beta chain) was captured by sequencing in a study of blood T cell repertoires in COVID-19. The overall study: T cells, B-cell-depleted T cells, or PBMCs supplied cDNA or gDNA.

TCRdb's copy holds only in-frame clones and misses some; the assay was immunoSEQ multiplex PCR. The sample contains about 170,000 clones, 65% to 90% of which appear only once. Germline assignment: CDR1 KGHDR and CDR2 SFDVKD. V lost 4 bases, J lost 6 bases, and 12 bases lay in between. CDR3 length equals 14 residues. The participants were between about 18 and 90 years old and came from some 25 US areas. Grouping used clinical history reported by participants in a survey and questionnaire. Resolution of symptoms, clearance, or two negative PCRs was present in recovered Cohort 3 donors. What was sequenced was PBMCs or T cells enriched from blood (not recorded which). V is TRBV24-1 and J is TRBJ1-5; D ambiguous. The receptor was isolated from a man in his fifties or sixties who had recovered from COVID-19. The CDR3 DNA reads TGTGCCACCAGTGAACAGAGGGTGAGTCAGCCCCAGCATTTT. Translation: CATSEQRVSQPQHF.